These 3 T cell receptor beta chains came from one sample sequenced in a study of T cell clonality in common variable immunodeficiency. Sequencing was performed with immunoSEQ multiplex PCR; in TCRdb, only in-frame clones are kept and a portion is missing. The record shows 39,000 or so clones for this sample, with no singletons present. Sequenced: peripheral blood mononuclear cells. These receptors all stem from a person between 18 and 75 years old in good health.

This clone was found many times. CDR3 DNA (partial): TGCAGTGCTAGAGATCGGAGGGCGGGGGAGACC. Translated: CSARDRRAGET. The whole CDR3 region reads CSARDRRAGETQYF. The V call is TRBV20-1, the J call TRBJ2-5; D may be TRBD2 (6 bases). Coverage ceases 3 residues before the CDR3 finishes, and the germline J gene fills in the end. The germline V and J ends were trimmed by 0 bases and 5 bases, with 13 bases remaining between them. Germline V gene data show CDR1 as DFQATT and CDR2 as SNEGSKA (reference sequence). The CDR3 consists of 14 residues.

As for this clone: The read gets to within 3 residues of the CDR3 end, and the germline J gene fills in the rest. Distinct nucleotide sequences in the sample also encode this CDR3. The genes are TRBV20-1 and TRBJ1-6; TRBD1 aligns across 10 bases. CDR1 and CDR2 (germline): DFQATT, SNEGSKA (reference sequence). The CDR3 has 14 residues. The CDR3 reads CSVWDRGLNSPLHF. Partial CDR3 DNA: TGCAGCGTCTGGGACAGGGGCCTTAATTCACCC.

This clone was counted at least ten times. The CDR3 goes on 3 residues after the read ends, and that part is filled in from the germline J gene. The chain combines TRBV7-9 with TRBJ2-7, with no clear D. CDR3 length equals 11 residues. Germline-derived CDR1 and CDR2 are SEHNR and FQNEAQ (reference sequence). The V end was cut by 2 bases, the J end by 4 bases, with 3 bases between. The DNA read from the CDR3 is TGTGCCAGCAGCTTACTTTACGAG. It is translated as CASSLLYE. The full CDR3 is CASSLLYEQYF. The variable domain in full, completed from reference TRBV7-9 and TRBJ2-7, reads DTGVSQNPRHKITKRGQNVTFRCDPISEHNRLYWYRQTLGQGPEFLTYFQNEAQLEKSRLLSDRFSAERPKGSFSTLEIQRTEQGDSAMYLCASSLLYEQYFGPGTRLTVT.